The source of this TCR beta chain is a study of cytomegalovirus exposure and HLA in healthy donors. Across the whole study: In an earlier analysis, around 100 million unique TCR beta sequences were found from 200 million or so T cells. Study-wide results and limits: V- and J-gene trimming in TCR beta was tied to a missense DCLRE1C variant by an analysis performed later. TRBV6-2, TRBV6-3 and other indistinguishable V segments were excluded.

Though nominally healthy at sampling, donors likely had unrecorded immune exposures. The trim removed 7 bases at V and 0 bases at J, leaving 2 bases unmatched. The germline CDR1 and CDR2 sequences are SNHLY and FYNNEI. The CDR3 has 15 residues. For this clone: Its specificity is unknown.

The PCR contained 60 Vbeta and 13 Jbeta primers. Assay: immunoSEQ multiplex PCR; the TCRdb copy retains only in-frame clones and omits some. The sample consists of around 50,000 clones, 70% to 85% of them appearing once. The genes are TRBV2 and TRBJ2-2; 10 positions agree with TRBD1. Sequenced sample: PBMCs. The TCR comes from a man aged 45-60 years in good health and CMV-seronegative. CDR3 in DNA: TGTGCCAGCATCGGACAGGGGGCGAACACCGGGGAGCTGTTTTTT. Translation gives CASIGQGANTGELFF.